The sequence of this TCR beta chain was determined in a study of cytomegalovirus exposure and HLA in healthy donors. The PCR ran on 60 Vbeta and 13 Jbeta primers. Sequencing used immunoSEQ multiplex PCR; TCRdb keeps in-frame clones, though not all of them. The repertoire holds approximately 100,000 clones, with approximately 82% as singletons. The sample was PBMCs. The source is a woman younger than 35 in good health and CMV-seronegative.

CDR3 residues: CASSLLRRDEQYF. The CDR3 DNA reads as TGCGCCAGCAGCCTCCTCCGGAGGGACGAGCAGTACTTC. The V gene is TRBV4-3, the J gene TRBJ2-7; tentatively, D is TRBD2 (6 bases). Germline values: CDR1 LGHNA, CDR2 YSLEER. Deletions cut 4 bases from V and 5 bases from J, with 12 bases between. This CDR3 is built from 13 residues.